This T cell receptor beta chain stems from a study of T cells in Graves' hyperthyroidism and ophthalmopathy. V shed 7 bases, J shed 3 bases, and the junction held 6 bases outside the gene matches. Germline values: CDR1 MDHEN, CDR2 SYDVKM. This CDR3 is 14 amino acids long. Study-wide results and caveats: Ophthalmopathy, which appeared later, was predicted by the model a median 6.5 months before onset.

As for this clonotype: Its antigen remains unidentified.

RNA transcripts gave rise to amplified TCR beta CDR3 regions. TCR CDR3 underwent first-round RT-PCR with the HTBI primer set. One entry per CDR3 protein results from TCRdb running MiXCR on the multiplex PCR reads. This sample has around 350,000 distinct CDR3 sequences, with about a fifth found just once. Uncontrolled infections, other autoimmune diseases, pregnancy or lactation led to exclusion of patients. Diagnoses were established using clinical symptoms, serum thyroxine and TRAb, thyroid ultrasound and orbital computed tomography. The material sequenced was blood. The rearrangement joins TRBV28 to TRBJ2-5; 9 bases map to TRBD2. This receptor was taken from a young woman with Graves' hyperthyroidism. CDR3 loop: CASTPGLAEETQYF. CDR3 in DNA: TGTGCCAGCACCCCGGGACTAGCTGAAGAGACCCAGTACTTC.